Below are 4 T cell receptor beta chains sequenced from a single sample in a study of blood T cell repertoires in COVID-19. TCRdb's copy holds only in-frame clones and misses some; the assay was immunoSEQ multiplex PCR. The profile shows around 200,000 clones, over 75% of them singletons. What was sequenced was peripheral blood. These receptor sequences come from a person between 65 and 79 years old with COVID-19, enrolled during active disease.

The chain carries TRBV19 and TRBJ2-2, with TRBD2 matching 11 bases. The V and J ends lost 2 bases and 7 bases, in that order; junction bases with no gene match: 12. The germline CDR1 and CDR2 sequences are LNHDA and SQIVND (reference sequence). The CDR3 runs 18 residues. The CDR3 coding sequence is TGTGCCAGTAGTATAACCGCAACTAGCGGGAGAAGGGGCGGGGAGCTGTTTTTT. This sequence encodes CASSITATSGRRGGELFF.

The V call is TRBV5-1, the J call TRBJ2-6; 8 bases match TRBD2. J lost 3 bases, V lost 4 bases, and 9 bases had no gene match. The CDR3 is made up of 17 amino acids. From germline, CDR1 is SGHRS and CDR2 YFSETQ. This CDR3 is CASSAGGSSYGANVLTF. The CDR3, as DNA: TGCGCCAGCAGCGCGGGGGGATCCTCGTATGGGGCCAACGTCCTGACTTTC.

The V call is TRBV28, the J call TRBJ1-4, with D possibly matching TRBD1 (6 bases). V was cut by 7 bases and J by 5 bases, with 17 bases left in between. The germline gives CDR1 MDHEN, CDR2 SYDVKM. This CDR3 is 15 amino acids long. The CDR3: CASTQGGVRNEKLFF. Here the CDR3 DNA reads TGTGCCAGCACCCAAGGGGGGGTTCGGAATGAAAAACTGTTTTTT.

V and J are TRBV19 and TRBJ1-2, with a weak D call TRBD1 (6 bases). Trimming took off 6 bases at V and 7 bases at J, with 9 bases between the two ends. The CDR3 sequence is 11 residues long. CDR1 is LNHDA, CDR2 SQIVND, per germline (reference sequence). The CDR3 sequence: CASRAGAGYTF. The CDR3 bases are TGTGCCAGTAGGGCAGGGGCTGGCTACACCTTC.